This T cell receptor (beta chain) was recovered during a study of early T cells in non-severe SARS-CoV-2 infection (dated by TCRdb to the early 2020s). For the study in its entirety: TCR sequencing used bulk RNA from unsorted whole blood, so alpha and beta chains could not be paired. The paper as a whole reports these results and caveats: VDJdb matching was skewed toward anti-spike CD8 responses and likely underestimated virus-specific expansions by missing private and CD4 specificities.

The germline V gene (reference sequence) provides CDR1 MNHNY and CDR2 SVGAGI. Trimming takes 6 bases from V and 0 bases from J, and the germline ends sit 9 bases apart. Taken from cysteine to phenylalanine, the CDR3 has 15 residues. The CDR3 DNA has 45 bases and is translated from base 1. The library came from 5' RACE. Reads for this sample came from a NextSeq 500. To correct for sequencing error and PCR bias, the TCR library protocol tagged individual cDNA molecules with unique molecular identifiers. TCR alpha and beta chains were both sequenced, and the abundances of alpha and beta sequences in each sample were closely correlated with each other. As for the original processing: V gene, J gene and CDR3 annotation of TCR sequences was performed with Decombinator V4. Expanded TCRs were defined as changing significantly between any two time points under a Poisson model with p below 0.0001. TCR abundances were normalised to the total number of TCRs sequenced in each sample and reported as counts per million. MAIT TCRs were defined by TRAV1-2 paired with TRAJ12, TRAJ20 or TRAJ33, and iNKT TCRs by TRAV10 paired with TRAJ18. A search of VDJdb, accessed on 1 November 2021, was run for TCRs annotated to CMV, EBV and SARS-CoV-2, with TCRs annotated for multiple antigens excluded. TCRdb applied fastp at Q25 and MiXCR to the public reads, then kept only in-frame beta chains. Every entry covers one CDR3 protein and lists the most common genes and DNA from its rows. TCRdb, not the original authors, processed these V and J calls. The sample table holds tens of thousands of distinct CDR3 sequences, of which about 6% were seen once. The ten largest clones add up to roughly 8.4% of the sample.

The study was a case-control design nested within a healthcare worker cohort in London, UK, with weekly nasopharyngeal swab PCR tests and blood sampling. Healthcare workers were recruited during the week of the UK lockdown, between 23 and 31 March 2020, and followed weekly for up to roughly 15 weeks. This clonotype was detected ten times or more. There is no known antigen for this receptor. No qualities accompany the bases; no much larger clone lies one base away. This chain joins TRBV6-6 to TRBJ2-6; no D gene can be assigned with confidence. This TCR derives from an adult who was a healthcare worker with PCR-confirmed SARS-CoV-2 infection or an uninfected control (not recorded which). The sequencing sample was made of whole blood. In nucleotides, the sequence is TGTGCCAGCAGCCATCAAACCTCTGGGGCCAACGTCCTGACTTTC. Its coded protein is CASSHQTSGANVLTF.